The text below deals with one TCR beta chain. Its specificity is unknown. The data were taken from a study of naive and memory T cell subsets. Findings of the study overall: Over 90% of naive TCR sequences appeared only once, unlike memory subsets.

Overnight CMV lysate stimulation of fresh PBMCs defined donor CMV status by CD4+ IFNgamma. CDR1 and CDR2 (germline): LGHDT, YNNKEL (reference sequence). The CDR3 is made up of 13 amino acids. The germline V and J ends were trimmed by 1 base and 8 bases, with 12 bases remaining between them. The beta constant-region primer was an equimolar mix of two oligonucleotides covering TRBC1 and TRBC2. TCRdb ran MiXCR on the UMI-ligation and nested PCR reads and lists one entry per CDR3 protein. Here the sample spans roughly 40,000 distinct CDR3 sequences, more than 10% being singletons. The source is a human donor in good health. V is TRBV3-1 and J is TRBJ2-7; D possibly corresponds to TRBD2 (7 bases). Sequencing was performed on effector memory CD4+ T cells from blood. Indicated subset: effector memory, CD45RA- CD27-. The DNA for the CDR3 is TGTGCCAGCAGCCAAGGCGGGGGCACCAAGCAGTACTTC. The encoded protein is CASSQGGGTKQYF.